One and the same sample provided the 12 T cell receptor beta chains below, sequenced in a study of shared clonotypes between healthy human individuals. Profiling relied on immunoSEQ multiplex PCR, and the TCRdb table lists in-frame clones only, not all of them. The table has around 2,000,000 clones, 85% to 95% seen once; the top ten hold roughly 0.13%. Sample: naive CD4+ T cells sorted from blood. Sample subset: CD45RA+ positively selected. These receptors originate from a man between 18 and 35 years old in good health.

V usage is TRBV27 and J usage is TRBJ1-1; the D is unclear. CDR1 and CDR2 (germline): MNHEY, SMNVEV (reference sequence). V lost 6 bases and J lost 0, with 8 bases in between. The CDR3 consists of 13 residues. The CDR3 nucleotides read TGTGCCAGCAGAAACGCAGTGAACACTGAAGCTTTCTTT. This sequence encodes CASRNAVNTEAFF.

The chain has TRBV14 and TRBJ2-1; D is undetermined. This CDR3 has 14 amino acids. The V end was cut by 5 bases, the J end by 3 bases, with 11 bases between. Germline CDR1 reads SGHDN; CDR2 reads FVKESK. The CDR3 loop is CASSFGRNYNEQFF. CDR3 DNA sequence: TGTGCCAGCAGCTTCGGACGCAACTACAATGAGCAGTTCTTC. The complete variable domain, with remaining parts taken from reference TRBV14 and TRBJ2-1, reads EAGVTQFPSHSVIEKGQTVTLRCDPISGHDNLYWYRRVMGKEIKFLLHFVKESKQDESGMPNNRFLAERTGGTYSTLKVQPAELEDSGVYFCASSFGRNYNEQFFGPGTRLTVL.

The gene calls are TRBV9 and TRBJ2-6; D might be TRBD1 (6 bases). With 0 bases removed from V and 2 bases from J, the gap between germline ends came to 6 bases. The CDR3 length is 15 residues. The germline gives CDR1 SGDLS, CDR2 YYNGEE. CDR3 coding DNA: TGTGCCAGCAGCGTAGGACAGGCTGGGGCCAACGTCCTGACTTTC. This sequence encodes CASSVGQAGANVLTF.

This chain connects TRBV5-1 to TRBJ1-6, with a possible D match to TRBD1 (5 bases). The V and J ends lost 4 bases and 4 bases respectively, with 21 bases between them. The CDR3 is 18 residues long. Germline V lookup: CDR1 SGHRS, CDR2 YFSETQ. The DNA of the CDR3 is TGCGCCAGCAGCCCAGGAATCGACAGTACCTCGTATAATTCACCCCTCCACTTT. As protein: CASSPGIDSTSYNSPLHF.

This clone appeared once. The sample has other DNA sequences that encode this CDR3 too. J is TRBJ1-4 and V is TRBV5-1; 10 bases match TRBD1. Germline CDR1 SGHRS, CDR2 YFSETQ. Trimming cost V 5 bases and J 5 bases; bases outside gene matches: 3. The CDR3 runs to 14 residues. The CDR3 reads CASSPGQGNEKLFF. The CDR3 DNA reads as TGCGCCAGCAGTCCGGGACAGGGGAATGAAAAACTGTTTTTT.

J is TRBJ2-3 and V is TRBV5-4, with a weak D call TRBD1 (6 bases). V was pared by 0 bases and J by 6 bases, with 14 bases between. The CDR3 spans 15 residues. The germline V gene encodes CDR1 SGHNT and CDR2 YYREEE (reference sequence). The CDR3 DNA is TGTGCCAGCAGCTTGGATGCAGGGGTCGCTGATACGCAGTATTTT. Translation gives CASSLDAGVADTQYF. The complete variable domain, with remaining parts taken from reference TRBV5-4 and TRBJ2-3, reads ETGVTQSPTHLIKTRGQQVTLRCSSQSGHNTVSWYQQALGQGPQFIFQYYREEENGRGNFPPRFSGLQFPNYSSELNVNALELDDSALYLCASSLDAGVADTQYFGPGTRLTVL.

Turning to this clone: This same CDR3 is encoded by further DNA sequences in the sample. CDR3 in DNA: TGCGCCAGCAGCTTGGTCGGGGGGGCCTCCTACGAGCAGTACTTC. Translated: CASSLVGGASYEQYF. V usage is TRBV5-1 and J usage is TRBJ2-7; TRBD2 matches 8 bases. With V trimmed by 0 bases and J by 0 bases, 2 bases remained unmatched. Germline V gene lookup returns CDR1 SGHRS and CDR2 YFSETQ. CDR3 size: 15 residues.

The chain links TRBV6-1 to TRBJ1-6; D call uncertain. V was cut by 7 bases and J by 7 bases, with 14 bases left in between. Per germline, CDR1 MNHNS and CDR2 SASEGT. This CDR3 is 14 amino acids long. In DNA form, the CDR3 reads TGTGCCAGCACCACATCATCGGGGAATTCACCCCTCCACTTT. Protein sequence: CASTTSSGNSPLHF.

This chain connects TRBV18 to TRBJ2-7, with TRBD1 matching 7 bases. The junction had 4 bases not matched to a gene; V was cut back by 3 bases and J by 5 bases. This CDR3 is 13 amino acids long. Germline values: CDR1 KGHSH, CDR2 LQKENI. The CDR3 loop is CASSPGQVDEQYF. CDR3 nucleotide sequence: TGTGCCAGCTCACCTGGACAGGTCGACGAGCAGTACTTC.

The rearrangement uses TRBV11-2 and TRBJ2-7; D could derive from TRBD1 or TRBD2 (5 bases each). Germline-derived CDR1 and CDR2 are SGHAT and FQNNGV. The CDR3 consists of 16 residues. Trimming cost V 4 bases and J 3 bases, with 19 bases left between them. The CDR3 loop is CASSSIRGEGYYEQYF. In DNA form, the CDR3 reads TGTGCCAGCAGCTCCATTAGAGGTGAGGGGTACTACGAGCAGTACTTC.

V is TRBV5-5 and J is TRBJ1-2; no firm D call. Deletions cut 2 bases from V and 0 bases from J, with 11 bases between. Germline lookup yields CDR1 SGHKS and CDR2 YYEKEE (reference sequence). The CDR3 contains 15 residues. The CDR3 protein is CASSFGDRANYGYTF. In nucleotides, the CDR3 is TGTGCCAGCAGCTTCGGAGATCGAGCTAACTATGGCTACACCTTC.

The gene calls are TRBV4-1 and TRBJ1-5; D is ambiguous. The CDR3 is 15 amino acids. Germline V gives CDR1 MGHRA, CDR2 YSYEKL. Deletions cut 1 base from V and 0 bases from J, with 7 bases between. DNA of the CDR3: TGCGCCAGCAGCCAAGTTGGGTTTAGCAATCAGCCCCAGCATTTT. Translating gives CASSQVGFSNQPQHF.